This TCR beta chain was observed in a study of blood T cell repertoires in COVID-19. Turning to the study itself: The study counted Cohort 3 donors as recovered given two negative PCRs, clearance, or symptom resolution. From T cells, B-cell-depleted T cells, or PBMCs came the material, which was cDNA or gDNA.

This CDR3 region has 16 residues. CDR1 and CDR2 from the germline V gene are SEHNR and FQNEAQ (reference sequence). V lost 5 bases, J lost 0 bases, and 5 bases stayed unmatched. This clone was observed a few times. Clones were read by immunoSEQ multiplex PCR, and TCRdb kept only the in-frame ones, dropping some. Of approximately 360,000 clones listed, 87% are singletons. The sequence came from a man aged 40-50 years in a cohort exposed to, infected with or recovered from COVID-19 (not recorded which). Material: PBMCs or T cells enriched from blood (not recorded which). V and J are TRBV7-9 and TRBJ1-3; 9 bases match TRBD1. In DNA, the CDR3 is TGTGCCAGCAGCGAGGGACAGGGAATCTCTGGAAACACCATATATTTT. It specifies CASSEGQGISGNTIYF.